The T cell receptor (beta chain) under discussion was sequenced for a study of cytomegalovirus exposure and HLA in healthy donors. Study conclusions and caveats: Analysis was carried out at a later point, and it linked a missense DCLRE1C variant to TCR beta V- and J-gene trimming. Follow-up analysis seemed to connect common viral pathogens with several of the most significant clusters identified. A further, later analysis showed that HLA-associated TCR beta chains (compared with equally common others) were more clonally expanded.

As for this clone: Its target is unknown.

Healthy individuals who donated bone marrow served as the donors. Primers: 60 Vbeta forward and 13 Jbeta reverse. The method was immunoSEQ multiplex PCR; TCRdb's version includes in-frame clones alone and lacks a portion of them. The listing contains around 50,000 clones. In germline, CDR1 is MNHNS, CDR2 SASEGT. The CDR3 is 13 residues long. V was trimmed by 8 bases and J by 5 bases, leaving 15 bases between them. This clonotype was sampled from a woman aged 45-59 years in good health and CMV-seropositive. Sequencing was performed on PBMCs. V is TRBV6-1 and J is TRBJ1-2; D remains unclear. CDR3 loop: CASGQREGYGYTF. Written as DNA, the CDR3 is TGTGCCAGCGGTCAACGGGAGGGTTATGGCTACACCTTC.